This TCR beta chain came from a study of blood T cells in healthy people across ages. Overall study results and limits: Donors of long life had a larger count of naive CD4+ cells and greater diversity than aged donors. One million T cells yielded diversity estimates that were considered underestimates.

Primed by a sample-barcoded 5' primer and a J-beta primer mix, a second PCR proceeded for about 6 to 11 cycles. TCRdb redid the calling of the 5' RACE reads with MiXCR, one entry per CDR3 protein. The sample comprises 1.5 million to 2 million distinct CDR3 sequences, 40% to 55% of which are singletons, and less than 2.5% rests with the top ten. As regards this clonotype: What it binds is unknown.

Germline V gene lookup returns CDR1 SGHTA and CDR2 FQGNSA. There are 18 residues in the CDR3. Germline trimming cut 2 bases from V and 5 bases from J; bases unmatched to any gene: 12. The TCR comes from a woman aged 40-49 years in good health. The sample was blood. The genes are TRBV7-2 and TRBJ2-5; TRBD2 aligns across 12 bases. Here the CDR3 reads CASSLSPLAGGRRETQYF. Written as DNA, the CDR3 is TGTGCCAGCAGCTTATCCCCCCTAGCGGGGGGGCGGCGGGAGACCCAGTACTTC.